One and the same sample provided the 27 T cell receptor beta chains below, sequenced in a study of CXCR3-negative and CXCR3-positive naive CD8 T cells. The authors made the TRB cDNA libraries by 5' RACE using UMI labels. TCRdb reprocessed the 5' RACE reads and reports one entry per CDR3 protein, with no DNA. The sample includes around 80,000 distinct CDR3 sequences. These receptors are not linked to any known antigen. Whole-study results and caveats: CXCR3-negative naive cells had less hydrophobic TRB CDR3s than did CXCR3-positive naive cells.

The source material was naive CXCR3+ CD8+ T cells from blood. Stated subset: CD45RO-CCR7+CD27+CD95- naive CD8+ T cells expressing CXCR3 (TNR3+). The receptors shown here come from a human donor in good health. Some clones in this sample may be carry-over from other donors' samples.

The chain has TRBV7-9 and TRBJ2-2; the TCRdb D gene call, TRBD1, has no DNA to confirm it. The CDR3 loop spans 16 amino acids. Germline loops: CDR1 SEHNR, CDR2 FQNEAQ (reference sequence). The CDR3 spells CASSLIGTGNTGELFF.

The chain employs TRBV4-1 and TRBJ2-7; TCRdb reports TRBD2, a call that lacks DNA to check it against. The CDR3 spans 15 residues. The germline V gene has CDR1 MGHRA and CDR2 YSYEKL. CDR3 loop: CASSPQGLAIYEQYF.

V usage is TRBV5-4 and J usage is TRBJ2-2; checking the TCRdb D call of TRBD2 is not possible without DNA. This CDR3 comprises 13 residues. Germline V gene lookup returns CDR1 SGHNT and CDR2 YYREEE (reference sequence). The CDR3 reads CASGEWNTGELFF.

The chain employs TRBV7-6 and TRBJ2-1; checking the TCRdb D call of TRBD2 is not possible without DNA. This CDR3 comprises 14 residues. Germline V gene data show CDR1 as SGHVS and CDR2 as FNYEAQ. The CDR3 sequence is CASSSGLVYNEQFF.

The chain carries TRBV7-9 and TRBJ2-7. The CDR3 is 12 amino acids. Germline loops: CDR1 SEHNR, CDR2 FQNEAQ (reference sequence). CDR3 protein: CASSFPPYEQYF.

The chain uses TRBV29-1 and TRBJ2-7; TCRdb names TRBD1, which stays unverified in the absence of DNA. This CDR3 region has 14 residues. Germline lookup yields CDR1 SQVTM and CDR2 ANQGSEA. The CDR3 loop is CSESGTPTSYEQYF.

The chain recombines TRBV12-5 with TRBJ2-7. Germline V CDR1 and CDR2: LGHNT, FRNRAP. The length of the CDR3 is 15 residues. This CDR3 is CASGSFAGGYYEQYF.

The chain links TRBV28 to TRBJ2-5; the TRBD2 assignment by TCRdb is unverifiable without DNA. The CDR3 is made up of 17 amino acids. Germline lookup yields CDR1 MDHEN and CDR2 SYDVKM. The CDR3 is CASSIPGLAGGLETQYF.

The rearrangement joins TRBV29-1 to TRBJ2-5; as DNA is missing, the TRBD2 call by TCRdb cannot be tested. The CDR3 has 14 amino acids. Looked up from germline, CDR1 is SQVTM and CDR2 is ANQGSEA. This CDR3 is CSVNIAGSGETQYF.

This sequence joins TRBV15 and TRBJ2-1; absent DNA, TCRdb's TRBD2 call cannot be checked. CDR1 LNHNV and CDR2 YYDKDF come from the germline V gene (reference sequence). The CDR3 is made up of 15 amino acids. CDR3 protein: CATSRVAGGPVEQFF.

V gene TRBV4-1 combines with J gene TRBJ1-1. The CDR3 loop spans 13 amino acids. The germline CDR1 and CDR2 sequences are MGHRA and YSYEKL. The CDR3 sequence: CASSQGIMAEAFF.

The chain couples TRBV24-1 to TRBJ1-1; TCRdb's D call of TRBD1 is untestable without DNA. This CDR3 spans 15 amino acids. CDR1 is KGHDR and CDR2 is SFDVKD in the germline V gene. CDR3 sequence reads: CATRGAWGSATEAFF.

V and J are TRBV29-1 and TRBJ2-3; no DNA is available, so the TRBD2 call from TCRdb remains unchecked. Germline assignment: CDR1 SQVTM and CDR2 ANQGSEA. This CDR3 contains 13 residues. CDR3 residues: CSAPGLITDTQYF.

The chain carries TRBV29-1 and TRBJ2-7; without DNA, the TCRdb call of TRBD2 cannot be checked. The germline V gene encodes CDR1 SQVTM and CDR2 ANQGSEA. The CDR3 is 12 residues long. The CDR3 region is CSVLAVTYEQYF.

This chain joins TRBV3-1 and TRBJ2-1; no DNA is available, so the TRBD2 call from TCRdb remains unchecked. CDR1 is LGHDT, CDR2 YNNKEL, per germline (reference sequence). This CDR3 is 14 amino acids long. The CDR3 is CASSQALAGNEQFF.

The CDR3: CASSRMDTSGNEQFF. V is TRBV4-3 and J is TRBJ2-1; with no DNA, the TCRdb D assignment of TRBD2 cannot be verified. This CDR3 spans 15 amino acids. Germline-derived CDR1 and CDR2 are LGHNA and YSLEER.

The chain joins TRBV9 to TRBJ2-1; absent DNA, TCRdb's TRBD2 call cannot be checked. Per germline, CDR1 SGDLS and CDR2 YYNGEE. This CDR3 has 17 amino acids. CDR3 sequence reads: CASSVGTSGSSYNEQFF.

This chain joins TRBV20-1 and TRBJ2-1; TCRdb designates TRBD1, a call that cannot be tested without DNA. Germline values: CDR1 DFQATT, CDR2 SNEGSKA (reference sequence). The CDR3 is made up of 13 amino acids. The CDR3 is CSARGQADNEQFF.

The V call is TRBV7-6, the J call TRBJ2-5; TCRdb calls TRBD1, which cannot be checked without DNA. CDR1 SGHVS and CDR2 FNYEAQ come from the germline V gene. This CDR3 comprises 13 residues. The chain's CDR3 is CASRETVVETQYF.

J is TRBJ2-3 and V is TRBV28; TCRdb's D gene call, TRBD1, goes unchecked for lack of DNA. There are 16 residues in the CDR3. Germline CDR1 and CDR2: MDHEN and SYDVKM. Here the CDR3 reads CASSFPGTGVTDTQYF. The full variable domain, in which reference TRBV28 and TRBJ2-3 provide the parts outside the CDR3, is DVKVTQSSRYLVKRTGEKVFLECVQDMDHENMFWYRQDPGLGLRLIYFSYDVKMKEKGDIPEGYSVSREKKERFSLILESASTNQTSMYLCASSFPGTGVTDTQYFGPGTRLTVL.

The genes are TRBV5-1 and TRBJ2-3; with no DNA, the TCRdb D assignment of TRBD1 cannot be verified. Germline V lookup: CDR1 SGHRS, CDR2 YFSETQ. The CDR3 spans 15 residues. The CDR3 protein is CASSLAGGDADTQYF.

The chain employs TRBV19 and TRBJ2-7; as DNA is missing, the TRBD2 call by TCRdb cannot be tested. The CDR3 is made up of 15 amino acids. From germline, CDR1 is LNHDA and CDR2 SQIVND (reference sequence). This CDR3 reads CASSILSGSLNEQYF.

CDR3 amino acids: CASSPRDSLYNEQFF. This chain links TRBV28 with TRBJ2-1; the TRBD2 assignment by TCRdb is unverifiable without DNA. Germline V CDR1 and CDR2: MDHEN, SYDVKM. The CDR3 spans 15 residues.

The chain uses TRBV12-3 or TRBV12-4 and TRBJ2-3; there is no DNA to check the TCRdb D call of TRBD2. This CDR3 has 18 amino acids. The chain's CDR3 is CASSFRREEVDSTDTQYF.

The rearrangement uses TRBV29-1 and TRBJ2-7. The CDR3 consists of 13 residues. From germline, CDR1 is SQVTM and CDR2 ANQGSEA. The CDR3 protein is CSVEGYFDDEQYF.

This chain connects TRBV6-6 to TRBJ2-3; the D gene TCRdb calls, TRBD1, cannot be checked with no DNA. The length of the CDR3 is 15 residues. Germline V gene lookup returns CDR1 MNHNY and CDR2 SVGAGI (reference sequence). The CDR3 loop reads CASSLGTGETDTQYF.

The V call is TRBV10-3, the J call TRBJ2-7; TCRdb proposes TRBD1, but this gene call is untestable without DNA. CDR3 length equals 13 residues. Germline V gives CDR1 ENHRY, CDR2 SYGVKD. Here the CDR3 reads CAISEVREYEQYF.